Described below is a single T cell receptor (beta chain) sequence and its context. This sample is part of a study of blood T cell repertoires in COVID-19. Germline V lookup: CDR1 LNHDA, CDR2 SQIVND (reference sequence). Trimming removed 2 bases from V and 2 bases from J; junction bases left unmatched: 8. This CDR3 region has 16 residues. The assay was immunoSEQ multiplex PCR, and TCRdb's table has in-frame clones only and misses some. The sample has some 200,000 clones, almost 85% seen once. The sequence was obtained from a woman aged 70-85 years with COVID-19, enrolled during active disease. This chain uses TRBV19 with TRBJ2-5; 7 nucleotides line up with TRBD1. The material sequenced was peripheral blood. CDR3: CASSIPGLRGQETQYF. CDR3 DNA sequence: TGTGCCAGTAGTATACCCGGGCTCAGGGGGCAAGAGACCCAGTACTTC.